A single sample gave rise to the 25 T cell receptor beta chains below, sequenced in a study of tumour-infiltrating T cells in Burkitt lymphoma. Profiling relied on immunoSEQ multiplex PCR, and the TCRdb table lists in-frame clones only, not all of them. Of 5,200 or so clones detected, 9.5% to 13% appear once; the ten largest clones hold about 2.3%. The specimen was tumor tissue. These receptors came from a human donor with diffuse large B-cell lymphoma.

The chain combines TRBV4-1 with TRBJ2-6, with D perhaps being TRBD1 or TRBD2 (5 bases each). The V gene's germline CDR1 is MGHRA and CDR2 YSYEKL. The CDR3 totals 19 residues. V lost 4 bases and J 4 bases, leaving 23 bases between the germline ends. DNA of the CDR3: TGCGCCAGCAGCCGCCTTGTTCGGGTCTCCTGGGGGGGGGCCAACGTCCTGACTTTC. This encodes CASSRLVRVSWGGANVLTF.

This clone occurred a few times. V and J are TRBV18 and TRBJ1-1; 12 bases map to TRBD1. Germline assignment: CDR1 KGHSH and CDR2 LQKENI. The CDR3 sequence is 15 residues long. V shed 3 bases, J shed 5 bases, and the junction held 4 bases outside the gene matches. The CDR3 nucleotides read TGTGCCAGCTCACCGGGACAGGGGGCGGGGACTGAAGCTTTCTTT. It encodes CASSPGQGAGTEAFF.

This clone was recorded a few times. The chain links TRBV29-1 to TRBJ1-3; TRBD1 matches 9 bases. Germline values: CDR1 SQVTM, CDR2 ANQGSEA. The CDR3 runs 13 residues. After removal of 3 bases from V and 8 bases from J, the junction contained 5 bases not matched to a gene. The CDR3 spells CSVDLGQGDTIYF. DNA of the CDR3: TGCAGCGTTGACCTGGGACAGGGCGACACCATATATTTT.

This chain links TRBV7-8 with TRBJ2-7, with D unresolved. The ends were cut back, 4 bases at V and 3 bases at J, with 10 bases in the middle. Germline V gene lookup returns CDR1 SGHVS and CDR2 FQNEAQ. The CDR3 has 13 amino acids. In DNA, the CDR3 is TGTGCCAGCAGCTCACGACAAGACTACGAGCAGTACTTC. Translation gives CASSSRQDYEQYF.

This clone was observed a handful of times. The genes are TRBV18 and TRBJ1-6; D may be TRBD1 (6 bases). The CDR3 totals 14 residues. Germline loops: CDR1 KGHSH, CDR2 LQKENI. With 6 bases removed from V and 9 bases from J, the gap between germline ends came to 15 bases. The CDR3 is CASSIGGLASPLHF. The CDR3 region has the DNA TGTGCCAGCTCCATAGGGGGTCTCGCTTCACCCCTCCACTTT.

The chain has TRBV6-5 and TRBJ2-2; TRBD1 agrees at 7 bases. From germline, CDR1 is MNHEY and CDR2 SVGAGI. V lost 6 bases, J lost 3 bases, and 4 bases stayed unmatched. This CDR3 has 14 amino acids. The DNA for the CDR3 is TGTGCCAGCAGCACACAGGGGTACACCGGGGAGCTGTTTTTT. Amino acid sequence: CASSTQGYTGELFF.

This clone occurred a few times. This sequence joins TRBV7-9 and TRBJ1-2; D is uncertain. The CDR3 consists of 12 residues. From germline, CDR1 is SEHNR and CDR2 FQNEAQ (reference sequence). V was shortened by 4 bases and J by 0 bases, with 3 bases between the two germline ends. The CDR3 is CASSWSNYGYTF. In DNA form, the CDR3 reads TGTGCCAGCAGCTGGTCTAACTATGGCTACACCTTC.

A few counts support this clone. The rearrangement joins TRBV6-1 to TRBJ1-6; TRBD1 agrees at 8 bases. The germline gives CDR1 MNHNS, CDR2 SASEGT. J gave up 7 bases and V 6 bases, and 5 bases lay outside the gene matches. The length of the CDR3 is 14 residues. The CDR3 here is CASSDRGANSPLHF. The CDR3 coding sequence is TGTGCCAGCAGCGACAGGGGAGCGAATTCACCCCTCCACTTT.

This chain connects TRBV19 to TRBJ1-4, with D hard to call. V lost 4 bases and J 7 bases, leaving 19 bases between the germline ends. CDR1 LNHDA and CDR2 SQIVND come from the germline V gene (reference sequence). The CDR3 covers 16 residues. The CDR3 is CASSRTFPGRGEKLFF. In nucleotides, the CDR3 is TGTGCCAGTAGTAGGACTTTTCCCGGCCGTGGTGAAAAACTGTTTTTT.

This clone has a handful of counts. The J gene is TRBJ2-7, the V gene TRBV5-1; D is ambiguous. Germline V CDR1 and CDR2: SGHRS, YFSETQ. The length of the CDR3 is 13 residues. The V and J ends lost 2 bases and 5 bases respectively, with 11 bases between them. The CDR3 is CASSFTQENEQYF. The CDR3, as DNA: TGCGCCAGCAGCTTTACCCAAGAGAACGAGCAGTACTTC.

This clone has more than one count but fewer than ten. The J gene is TRBJ1-2, the V gene TRBV11-2; D remains unclear. The germline gives CDR1 SGHAT, CDR2 FQNNGV. The ends were cut back, 5 bases at V and 0 bases at J, with 19 bases in the middle. The CDR3 totals 17 residues. CDR3 in DNA: TGTGCCAGCAGCCTAGGGTTCTACTACTTCCCTAACTATGGCTACACCTTC. Translated, it gives CASSLGFYYFPNYGYTF.

The V call is TRBV27, the J call TRBJ1-1; D possibly corresponds to TRBD1 (5 bases). The germline gives CDR1 MNHEY, CDR2 SMNVEV (reference sequence). There are 13 residues in the CDR3. V lost 10 bases to trimming and J lost 1 base, with 13 bases between them. CDR3 amino acids: CATGTFWNTEAFF. CDR3 DNA sequence: TGTGCCACGGGGACCTTCTGGAACACTGAAGCTTTCTTT.

The chain carries TRBV29-1 and TRBJ1-1; TRBD1 agrees at 7 bases. This CDR3 region has 13 residues. Trimming took 7 bases from V and 5 from J; bases not matched to a gene: 10. CDR1 and CDR2 (germline): SQVTM, ANQGSEA. The CDR3 here is CSAKGQDFTEAFF. CDR3 coding DNA: TGCAGCGCAAAAGGACAGGACTTTACTGAAGCTTTCTTT.

The chain links TRBV27 to TRBJ1-4, with D maybe TRBD1 (6 bases). Germline V gene lookup returns CDR1 MNHEY and CDR2 SMNVEV (reference sequence). This CDR3 comprises 12 residues. V dropped 6 bases and J dropped 8 bases, with 10 bases sitting between them. The CDR3 DNA is TGTGCCAGCAGCAGGGGAGGGGAAAAACTGTTTTTT. Translating gives CASSRGGEKLFF.

This clone was picked up a small number of times. The V gene is TRBV2, the J gene TRBJ2-4; D might be TRBD1 (5 bases). Germline V CDR1 and CDR2: SNHLY, FYNNEI. V lost 2 bases to trimming and J lost 9 bases, with 11 bases between them. The CDR3 covers 13 residues. CDR3 protein: CASSERTLGIQYF. In nucleotides, the CDR3 is TGTGCCAGCAGTGAAAGGACACTTGGCATTCAGTACTTC.

There are a few counts of this clone. Additional DNA sequences in this sample encode the identical CDR3. The V gene is TRBV7-9, the J gene TRBJ2-2; TRBD1 is a possible D gene (5 bases). V lost 5 bases and J lost 2, with 12 bases in between. CDR3 length: 15 amino acids. CDR1 is SEHNR and CDR2 is FQNEAQ in the germline V gene (reference sequence). As DNA, the CDR3 is TGTGCCAGCAGCCCCCGAGACAGAAACACCGGGGAGCTGTTTTTT. It encodes CASSPRDRNTGELFF.

The table lists this clone with a few counts. This chain uses TRBV28 with TRBJ2-7; TRBD2 is a possible D gene (6 bases). The length of the CDR3 is 14 residues. The germline gives CDR1 MDHEN, CDR2 SYDVKM. V was pared by 3 bases and J by 0 bases, with 9 bases between. This CDR3 is CASSLDYTSYEQYF. The CDR3 DNA reads TGTGCCAGCAGTTTGGACTATACCTCCTACGAGCAGTACTTC.

This clone came up a few times. The rearrangement uses TRBV14 and TRBJ2-1; D call uncertain. The CDR3 extends over 12 amino acids. Germline V gene lookup returns CDR1 SGHDN and CDR2 FVKESK. V was clipped by 4 bases and J by 8 bases, with 9 bases between them. The DNA of the CDR3 is TGTGCCAGCAGCCTTTGGGTGGATGAGCAGTTCTTC. It yields the protein CASSLWVDEQFF.

The V call is TRBV7-9, the J call TRBJ2-3, with D possibly TRBD1 on 5 matching bases. The CDR3 has 14 amino acids. V lost 0 bases and J lost 2, with 6 bases in between. The germline CDR1 and CDR2 sequences are SEHNR and FQNEAQ (reference sequence). In DNA, the CDR3 is TGTGCCAGCAGCTTAGCGGGGCTCACAGATACGCAGTATTTT. The encoded protein is CASSLAGLTDTQYF.

This sequence joins TRBV10-2 and TRBJ1-5, with D possibly being TRBD1 (5 bases). This CDR3 comprises 16 residues. In germline, CDR1 is WSHSY, CDR2 SAAADI. Trimming cost V 2 bases and J 0 bases, with 11 bases left between them. The CDR3 region is CASSEGTGYSNQPQHF. DNA of the CDR3: TGCGCCAGCAGTGAGGGGACGGGCTATAGCAATCAGCCCCAGCATTTT.

The chain joins TRBV9 to TRBJ1-1, with D hard to call. V was shortened by 0 bases and J by 0 bases, with 3 bases between the two germline ends. The CDR3 consists of 13 residues. Per germline, CDR1 SGDLS and CDR2 YYNGEE. CDR3 loop: CASSVELNTEAFF. In DNA, the CDR3 is TGTGCCAGCAGCGTAGAACTGAACACTGAAGCTTTCTTT.

The V call is TRBV30, the J call TRBJ1-2; 9 bases match TRBD1. After removal of 3 bases from V and 7 bases from J, the junction contained 9 bases not matched to a gene. Germline loops: CDR1 GTSNPN, CDR2 SVGIG (reference sequence). There are 14 residues in the CDR3. The CDR3 region has the DNA TGTGCCTGGAGGCCCCTGGGACAGGGTAGTGGCTACACCTTC. It codes for CAWRPLGQGSGYTF.

This clone was seen a handful of times. The gene calls are TRBV6-6 and TRBJ1-5; no clear D. There are 15 residues in the CDR3. Trimming took 2 bases from V and 1 from J, leaving 9 bases between them. Germline assignment: CDR1 MNHNY and CDR2 SVGAGI (reference sequence). The DNA of the CDR3 is TGTGCCAGCAGTTACCGAAGGTTGAGCAATCAGCCCCAGCATTTT. Translating gives CASSYRRLSNQPQHF.

This clone is labeled large. V and J are TRBV4-1 and TRBJ1-2; TRBD1 agrees at 8 bases. With 2 bases clipped from V and 2 bases from J, the junction kept 10 bases outside the gene matches. CDR1 and CDR2 from the germline V gene are MGHRA and YSYEKL. This CDR3 has 17 amino acids. CDR3 residues: CASSQTPGTGNNYGYTF. CDR3 nucleotide sequence: TGCGCCAGCAGCCAAACCCCGGGGACAGGAAACAACTATGGCTACACCTTC.

The gene calls are TRBV5-4 and TRBJ2-7; 11 positions agree with TRBD1. CDR3 length equals 14 residues. V trimming: 2 bases; J trimming: 3 bases; junction bases outside the gene matches: 1. Germline values: CDR1 SGHNT, CDR2 YYREEE (reference sequence). The CDR3 spells CASSFGTGGYEQYF. The CDR3 nucleotides read TGTGCCAGCAGCTTTGGGACAGGGGGCTACGAGCAGTACTTC.